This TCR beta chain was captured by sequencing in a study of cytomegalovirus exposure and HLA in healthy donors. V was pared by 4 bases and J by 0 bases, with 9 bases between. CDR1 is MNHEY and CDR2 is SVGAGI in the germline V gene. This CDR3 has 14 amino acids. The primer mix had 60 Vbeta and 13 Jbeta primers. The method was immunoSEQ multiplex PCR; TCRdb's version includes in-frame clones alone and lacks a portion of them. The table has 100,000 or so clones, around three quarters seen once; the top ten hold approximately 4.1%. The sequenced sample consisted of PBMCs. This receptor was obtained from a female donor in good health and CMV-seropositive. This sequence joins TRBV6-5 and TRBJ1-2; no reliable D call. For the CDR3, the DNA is TGTGCCAGCAGTTCCCCAGGATCTAACTATGGCTACACCTTC. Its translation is CASSSPGSNYGYTF.